The T cell receptor beta chain under discussion was sequenced for a study of T cell responses to AZD1222 COVID-19 vaccine. The table came from immunoSEQ multiplex PCR; TCRdb's copy has only in-frame clones and leaves some out. The data hold approximately 75,000 clones, with about nine tenths observed a single time. The origin of this receptor is an adult who received the AZD1222 COVID-19 vaccine. The source material was peripheral blood, sampled 28 days after the second AZD1222 dose.

CDR3 bases: TGTGCCAGTAGTATGGGGGACAGGAACCAAGAGACCCAGTACTTC. As protein: CASSMGDRNQETQYF. The rearrangement links TRBV19 to TRBJ2-5, with TRBD1 matching over 8 bases. The V gene's germline CDR1 is LNHDA and CDR2 SQIVND (reference sequence). V was clipped by 3 bases and J by 0 bases; unmatched bases: 3. The CDR3 has 15 amino acids.